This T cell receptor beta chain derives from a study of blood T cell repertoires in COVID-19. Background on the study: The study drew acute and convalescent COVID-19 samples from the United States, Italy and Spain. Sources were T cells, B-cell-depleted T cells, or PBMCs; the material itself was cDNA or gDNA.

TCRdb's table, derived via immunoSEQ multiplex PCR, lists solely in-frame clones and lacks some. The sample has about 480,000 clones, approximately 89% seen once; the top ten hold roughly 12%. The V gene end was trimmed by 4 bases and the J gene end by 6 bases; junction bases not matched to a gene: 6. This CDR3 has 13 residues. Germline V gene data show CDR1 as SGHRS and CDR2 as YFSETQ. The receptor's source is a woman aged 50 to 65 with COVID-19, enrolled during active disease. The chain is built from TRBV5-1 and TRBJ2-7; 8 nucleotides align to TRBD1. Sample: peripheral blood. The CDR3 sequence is CASSAGQGGEQYF. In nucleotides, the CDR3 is TGCGCCAGCAGCGCCGGACAGGGCGGCGAGCAGTACTTC.